A single sample gave rise to the 26 T cell receptor beta chains below, sequenced in a study of blood T cell repertoires in COVID-19. Some clones are missing from TCRdb's copy, which holds only in-frame ones; the method was immunoSEQ multiplex PCR. The profile shows 100,000 or so clones, 75% to 95% of them singletons. Sequencing was done on a sample of peripheral blood. The receptors come from a woman aged 45-60 years in a cohort sampled during active COVID-19.

This clone showed up just once. The chain is built from TRBV28 and TRBJ1-2, with TRBD1 matching 9 bases. CDR3 length: 14 amino acids. Germline V gene lookup returns CDR1 MDHEN and CDR2 SYDVKM. Losses at the gene ends were 5 bases for V and 8 bases for J; bases not matched to a gene: 9. Written as DNA, the CDR3 is TGTGCCAGCAGTCGTGGGGGACAGGGAGTGGGCTACACCTTC. Translating it yields CASSRGGQGVGYTF.

The V call is TRBV29-1, the J call TRBJ2-7, with a tentative D call TRBD1 (6 bases). The CDR3 spans 14 residues. Between the trimmed V and J ends, which lost 4 bases and 0 bases, there was a span of 13 bases. CDR1 is SQVTM and CDR2 is ANQGSEA in the germline V gene. In DNA, the CDR3 is TGCAGCGTTGTCATCCAGGGGAACTCCTACGAGCAGTACTTC. Protein product: CSVVIQGNSYEQYF.

The chain joins TRBV19 to TRBJ1-1; 8 bases are a match to TRBD1. Trimming at V came to 5 bases and at J to 1 base, leaving 6 bases not matched to a gene. CDR3 length: 15 residues. The germline gives CDR1 LNHDA, CDR2 SQIVND (reference sequence). CDR3 loop: CASSPTGVKNTEAFF. For the CDR3, the DNA is TGTGCCAGTAGTCCGACAGGGGTTAAGAACACTGAAGCTTTCTTT.

The J gene is TRBJ2-3, the V gene TRBV5-1; 9 bases are a match to TRBD1. J lost 2 bases, V lost 2 bases, and 12 bases had no gene match. CDR1 SGHRS and CDR2 YFSETQ come from the germline V gene. The length of the CDR3 is 18 residues. The CDR3 protein is CASSFPRDRVPFTDTQYF. For the CDR3, the DNA is TGCGCCAGCAGCTTCCCTCGGGACAGGGTGCCCTTCACAGATACGCAGTATTTT. Looking up the rest from reference TRBV5-1 and TRBJ2-3 gives the full variable domain: KAGVTQTPRYLIKTRGQQVTLSCSPISGHRSVSWYQQTPGQGLQFLFEYFSETQRNKGNFPGRFSGRQFSNSRSEMNVSTLELGDSALYLCASSFPRDRVPFTDTQYFGPGTRLTVL.

The chain is built from TRBV24-1 and TRBJ1-3, with 9 bases aligning to TRBD1. This CDR3 comprises 16 residues. The junction had 11 bases not matched to a gene; V was cut back by 3 bases and J by 9 bases. Germline CDR1 KGHDR, CDR2 SFDVKD. The CDR3: CATSDVLTGGECTIYF. The CDR3 bases are TGTGCCACCAGTGATGTCCTGACAGGGGGAGAGTGCACCATATATTTT.

The table lists this clone with a count of one. The chain has TRBV28 and TRBJ2-7, with TRBD2 matching over 10 bases. V lost 3 bases, J lost 6 bases, and 5 bases stayed unmatched. Germline CDR1 MDHEN, CDR2 SYDVKM. The CDR3 loop spans 14 amino acids. DNA of the CDR3: TGTGCCAGCAGTTTCTGGCTAGCGGGAGTCGAGCAGTACTTC. This codes for CASSFWLAGVEQYF.

This chain connects TRBV20-1 to TRBJ1-3, with a possible D match to TRBD1 (5 bases). The germline CDR1 and CDR2 sequences are DFQATT and SNEGSKA (reference sequence). The CDR3 is 14 amino acids. V was trimmed by 3 bases and J by 4 bases, leaving 13 bases between them. For the CDR3, the DNA is TGCAGTGCTAGTGGTGTGGGGCTAGGAAACACCATATATTTT. Protein product: CSASGVGLGNTIYF.

The chain recombines TRBV12-5 with TRBJ2-4; 13 bases map to TRBD2. The CDR3 runs 16 residues. Germline V gene data show CDR1 as LGHNT and CDR2 as FRNRAP. Germline trimming cut 5 bases from V and 2 bases from J; bases unmatched to any gene: 3. This CDR3 reads CASGPGTSGTKNIQYF. In DNA form, the CDR3 reads TGTGCTAGTGGTCCCGGGACTAGCGGGACCAAAAACATTCAGTACTTC. Complete variable domain (other parts from reference TRBV12-5 and TRBJ2-4): DARVTQTPRHKVTEMGQEVTMRCQPILGHNTVFWYRQTMMQGLELLAYFRNRAPLDDSGMPKDRFSAEMPDATLATLKIQPSEPRDSAVYFCASGPGTSGTKNIQYFGAGTRLSVL.

This rearrangement joins TRBV2 to TRBJ2-3; weak D call: TRBD1 (6 bases). The germline V gene encodes CDR1 SNHLY and CDR2 FYNNEI. V lost 0 bases, J lost 5 bases, and 21 bases lay in between. CDR3 length: 18 residues. This CDR3 is CASSEAGPQGKLQDTQYF. CDR3 sequence (DNA): TGTGCCAGCAGTGAAGCGGGCCCACAGGGTAAGTTGCAAGATACGCAGTATTTT.

The chain links TRBV12-3 or TRBV12-4 to TRBJ1-5; D gene ambiguous. The ends were cut back, 3 bases at V and 5 bases at J, with 8 bases in the middle. CDR3 length equals 13 residues. DNA of the CDR3: TGTGCCAGCAGTTTGGGCAGCCATCAGCCCCAGCATTTT. Its translation is CASSLGSHQPQHF.

The gene calls are TRBV7-3 and TRBJ2-3, with 7 bases matching TRBD1. This CDR3 has 16 amino acids. Per the germline V gene, CDR1 is SGHTA and CDR2 is FQGTGA. The ends lost 6 bases at V and 1 base at J; junction bases unmatched: 10. The CDR3 bases are TGTGCCAGCAGGCAAACCGGGGACAGACGCACAGATACGCAGTATTTT. Amino acids: CASRQTGDRRTDTQYF.

The chain is built from TRBV7-8 and TRBJ2-1; 9 bases align to TRBD1. CDR1 is SGHVS and CDR2 is FQNEAQ in the germline V gene. The junction had 8 bases not matched to a gene; V was cut back by 1 base and J by 4 bases. This CDR3 contains 17 residues. As DNA, the CDR3 is TGTGCCAGCAGCTTAGGACAGGGGGGAAACATTTACAATGAGCAGTTCTTC. This gives the protein CASSLGQGGNIYNEQFF. The full variable domain, with the rest looked up from reference TRBV7-8 and TRBJ2-1, is GAGVSQSPRYKVAKRGQDVALRCDPISGHVSLFWYQQALGQGPEFLTYFQNEAQLDKSGLPSDRFFAERPEGSVSTLKIQRTQQEDSAVYLCASSLGQGGNIYNEQFFGPGTRLTVL.

The rearrangement joins TRBV9 to TRBJ2-2; 13 nucleotides line up with TRBD2. The CDR3 consists of 16 residues. Germline V CDR1 and CDR2: SGDLS, YYNGEE. With 6 bases clipped from V and 4 bases from J, the junction kept 6 bases outside the gene matches. The CDR3 coding sequence is TGTGCCAGCACCATAGGACTAGCGGGAGTCACCGGGGAGCTGTTTTTT. Its protein is CASTIGLAGVTGELFF.

The gene calls are TRBV4-2 and TRBJ2-1; TRBD1 matches 8 bases. With V trimmed by 5 bases and J by 0 bases, 6 bases remained unmatched. This CDR3 is 16 amino acids long. The germline CDR1 and CDR2 sequences are LGHNA and YNFKEQ. The DNA for the CDR3 is TGTGCCAGCAGCTCGCGGACAGGGATCTCCTACAATGAGCAGTTCTTC. It codes for CASSSRTGISYNEQFF.

This chain joins TRBV6-5 and TRBJ2-7; a possible D gene is TRBD2 (7 bases). V gave up 0 bases and J gave up 3 bases, with 12 bases separating them. The CDR3 is 15 residues long. Per germline, CDR1 MNHEY and CDR2 SVGAGI. The CDR3: CASSYSRGGVYEQYF. In DNA form, the CDR3 reads TGTGCCAGCAGTTACTCAAGGGGGGGAGTCTACGAGCAGTACTTC.

J is TRBJ1-2 and V is TRBV5-6; 7 bases align to TRBD1. The length of the CDR3 is 14 residues. Losses at the gene ends were 4 bases for V and 4 bases for J; bases not matched to a gene: 7. Germline V lookup: CDR1 SGHDT, CDR2 YYEEEE. The CDR3 is CASSHQTGVYGYTF. DNA for the CDR3: TGTGCCAGCAGCCATCAAACAGGGGTCTATGGCTACACCTTC.

This chain joins TRBV5-4 and TRBJ2-7; D is possibly TRBD2 (6 bases). In germline, CDR1 is SGHNT, CDR2 YYREEE (reference sequence). V gave up 3 bases and J gave up 7 bases, with 17 bases separating them. The CDR3 extends over 14 amino acids. CDR3: CASSYTSQREEQYF. Here the CDR3 DNA reads TGTGCCAGCAGCTATACTAGCCAACGCGAAGAGCAGTACTTC.

V is TRBV10-3 and J is TRBJ1-3; TRBD1 agrees at 9 bases. This CDR3 comprises 15 residues. V shed 5 bases and J 1 base; nucleotides not matched to a gene: 3. Germline CDR1 ENHRY, CDR2 SYGVKD. The CDR3 nucleotides are TGTGCCATCAGTAACAGGGGGCTGTCTGGAAACACCATATATTTT. Amino acid sequence: CAISNRGLSGNTIYF.

The chain joins TRBV11-1 to TRBJ2-5; 7 bases align to TRBD1. The CDR3 is made up of 14 amino acids. CDR1 SGHAT and CDR2 FQDESV come from the germline V gene (reference sequence). V shed 5 bases and J 1 base; nucleotides not matched to a gene: 4. This CDR3 is CASSRDSLQETQYF. In DNA form, the CDR3 reads TGTGCCAGCAGCCGGGACAGTCTCCAAGAGACCCAGTACTTC.

V is TRBV27 and J is TRBJ2-7, with 10 bases identical to TRBD2. The CDR3 length is 14 residues. Germline V gene sequence: CDR1 MNHEY, CDR2 SMNVEV (reference sequence). V lost 3 bases and J lost 6; bases outside the gene matches: 5. The CDR3 here is CASSFSGRASEQYF. In DNA form, the CDR3 reads TGTGCCAGCAGTTTCAGCGGGAGGGCCTCCGAGCAGTACTTC.

This clone was detected once. This rearrangement joins TRBV6-5 to TRBJ2-7; D may be TRBD2 (5 bases). V was shortened by 6 bases and J by 7 bases, with 13 bases between the two germline ends. This CDR3 region has 12 residues. Germline CDR1 is MNHEY and CDR2 is SVGAGI. The CDR3 spells CASSTGVGEQYF. CDR3 DNA sequence: TGTGCCAGCAGCACCGGGGTAGGTGAGCAGTACTTC.

The sample holds one count of this clone. The rearrangement uses TRBV7-3 and TRBJ2-2; D is undetermined. V was pared by 4 bases and J by 7 bases, with 7 bases between. This CDR3 is built from 12 residues. Germline V CDR1 and CDR2: SGHTA, FQGTGA. CDR3: CASSSEVGELFF. The DNA for the CDR3 is TGTGCCAGCAGCTCTGAGGTCGGGGAGCTGTTTTTT.

The chain couples TRBV6-5 to TRBJ2-7; possible D gene TRBD2, 6 bases. This CDR3 is built from 16 residues. Germline V gene lookup returns CDR1 MNHEY and CDR2 SVGAGI. V lost 0 bases to trimming and J lost 3 bases, with 15 bases between them. This chain's CDR3 is CASSYSSQRANYEQYF. The CDR3 DNA reads TGTGCCAGCAGTTACTCGTCTCAGCGGGCGAACTACGAGCAGTACTTC.

This chain links TRBV29-1 with TRBJ1-4; D gene uncertain. Germline V gene sequence: CDR1 SQVTM, CDR2 ANQGSEA. The V end was cut by 7 bases, the J end by 8 bases, with 11 bases between. This CDR3 region has 11 residues. The CDR3 loop is CSAGVSEKLFF. CDR3 in DNA: TGCAGCGCCGGGGTCAGCGAAAAACTGTTTTTT. Variable domain in full (rest from reference TRBV29-1 and TRBJ1-4): SAVISQKPSRDICQRGTSLTIQCQVDSQVTMMFWYRQQPGQSLTLIATANQGSEATYESGFVIDKFPISRPNLTFSTLTVSNMSPEDSSIYLCSAGVSEKLFFGSGTQLSVL.

This chain connects TRBV5-1 to TRBJ2-2, with TRBD1 as a possible D gene (6 bases). CDR3 length: 14 residues. Trimming cost V 1 base and J 6 bases, with 10 bases left between them. Germline CDR1 is SGHRS and CDR2 is YFSETQ. In DNA form, the CDR3 reads TGCGCCAGCAGCTTGAGGCAGGGGCCCGGGGAGCTGTTTTTT. Translation: CASSLRQGPGELFF.

This rearrangement joins TRBV3-1 (or the pseudogene TRBV3-2) to TRBJ1-5; no firm D call. Per germline, CDR1 LGHDT and CDR2 YNNKEL (reference sequence). With 0 bases removed from V and 4 bases from J, the gap between germline ends came to 4 bases. The CDR3 totals 13 residues. As DNA, the CDR3 is TGTGCCAGCAGCCAAGACAGAAATCAGCCCCAGCATTTT. Its translation: CASSQDRNQPQHF.